This T cell receptor (beta chain) emerged from a study of OX40 agonist ivuxolimab in advanced cancers. At the level of the study: Intravenous ivuxolimab was administered to patients every 2 weeks at 0.01 to 10 mg/kg.

On this clone itself: The antigen remains undetermined.

The table came from immunoSEQ multiplex PCR; TCRdb's copy has only in-frame clones and leaves some out. Of 70,000 to 85,000 clones listed, 80% to 90% were seen once; the top ten hold under 2.5%. Notes on the study in general: A proportion of nonresponders additionally exhibited low normalized T-cell clonal expansion. Both CD4+ and CD8+ T cell populations in blood had undergone clonal expansion by week 6 at 0.1 to 3.0 mg/kg.

From germline, CDR1 is SGHDT and CDR2 YYEEEE. This CDR3 has 12 residues. V lost 5 bases to trimming and J lost 11 bases, with 14 bases between them. The chain recombines TRBV5-6 with TRBJ2-1; unclear D gene. Sequencing used CD4+ or CD8+ T cells sorted from blood, obtained in a trial of the OX40 agonist ivuxolimab. This TCR came from an adult with an advanced solid tumor such as melanoma, head and neck, liver or kidney cancer. This chain's CDR3 is CASSRDQIQQFF. The CDR3 region has the DNA TGTGCCAGCAGTCGCGACCAAATCCAGCAGTTCTTC.